This TCR beta chain was sequenced during a study of response to subunit inactivated influenza vaccine (dated by TCRdb to the late 2010s). As for the study more broadly: The study used deep quantitative T cell receptor repertoire profiling to track responses to a trivalent subunit inactivated influenza vaccine.

General conclusions and limits of the study: It was suggested by the authors that each seasonal influenza vaccination may recruit only a limited number of new T cells.

The library was built by means of RT-PCR. The sample was run on an Illumina HiSeq 2500. TCRdb handled the public reads itself, with Q25 trimming in fastp and clone calling in MiXCR, and kept productive beta chains. Each record represents a unique CDR3 protein, reported with the most common genes and DNA among its rows. This sample lists around 760,000 distinct CDR3 sequences; approximately 14% were detected once. The biggest ten clones account for 5.5% to 7% of the sample. There are a few counts of this clonotype. The target of this receptor is not known. One base away there is no much larger clone; base qualities are not given. The CDR3 numbers 16 residues from cysteine through phenylalanine. Only the CDR3 portion is preserved as DNA: 48 bases, with reading frame beginning at the first base. V loses 2 bases, J loses 1 base, and the germline ends lie 12 bases apart. Reading the germline V gene (reference sequence) gives CDR1 SEHNR and CDR2 FQNEAQ.

The sequencing here drew on PBMCs from blood, taken around 14 days before vaccination. The rearrangement combines TRBV7-9 with TRBJ2-4; the D gene lacks a confident call. The TCR sequence derives from a man aged 50-60 years who received an inactivated influenza vaccine. Donor details come from another sample of the same person, matched by shared clones. Read as DNA, the sequence is TGTGCCAGCAGCTTACCCCCGATGATGGCCAAAAACATTCAGTACTTC. Translation gives CASSLPPMMAKNIQYF.